These 18 T cell receptor beta chains were all obtained from the same sample, sequenced in a study of Ad26.COV2.S vaccination and SARS-CoV-2 variants. Treatment noted: 15 to 20 received Ad26.COV2.S at low or high dose, single or two shots; five or six received placebo; per-sample allocation not given. Samples were taken on day 63 after the first vaccine or placebo injection. Only in-frame clones appear in the TCRdb table, and some are missing; sequencing was by immunoSEQ multiplex PCR. The table lists 350,000 to 500,000 clones, over 75% of them singletons, with 12% in the top ten. Sample: peripheral blood, taken in a trial of Ad26.COV2.S vaccine versus placebo. All receptors derive from a person aged 18-60 years who received the Ad26.COV2.S COVID-19 vaccine or a placebo.

The chain links TRBV4-2 to TRBJ2-1; 8 bases map to TRBD2. This CDR3 has 16 amino acids. With 0 bases clipped from V and 10 bases from J, the junction kept 11 bases outside the gene matches. Looked up from germline, CDR1 is LGHNA and CDR2 is YNFKEQ. The CDR3, as DNA: TGTGCCAGCAGCCAAGAGGTGACTAGCGCACTACTCGAGCAGTTCTTC. Encoded protein: CASSQEVTSALLEQFF.

This clone was picked up one time. V is TRBV12-3 or TRBV12-4 and J is TRBJ2-7, with D possibly TRBD1 on 6 matching bases. The CDR3 runs 12 residues. Trimming shortened V by 5 bases and J by 6 bases, and 11 bases separated the two germline ends. CDR3 nucleotide sequence: TGTGCCAGCAGTCACACAGGGAGCGAGCAGTACTTC. As protein: CASSHTGSEQYF.

The V gene is TRBV6-5, the J gene TRBJ2-2; 9 bases are shared with TRBD2. This CDR3 is 14 amino acids long. The V gene end was trimmed by 7 bases and the J gene end by 6 bases; junction bases not matched to a gene: 6. Looked up from germline, CDR1 is MNHEY and CDR2 is SVGAGI. The chain's CDR3 is CASTQAGGAGELFF. Written as DNA, the CDR3 is TGTGCCAGCACCCAAGCGGGAGGAGCCGGGGAGCTGTTTTTT.

The rearrangement joins TRBV5-1 to TRBJ1-2, with a weak D call TRBD1 (5 bases). The CDR3 consists of 12 residues. V lost 5 bases and J lost 6, with 11 bases in between. CDR1 and CDR2 from the germline V gene are SGHRS and YFSETQ. The CDR3 loop reads CASRLGDDGYTF. CDR3 bases: TGCGCCAGCAGATTAGGGGACGATGGCTACACCTTC. The full variable domain, in which reference TRBV5-1 and TRBJ1-2 provide the parts outside the CDR3, is KAGVTQTPRYLIKTRGQQVTLSCSPISGHRSVSWYQQTPGQGLQFLFEYFSETQRNKGNFPGRFSGRQFSNSRSEMNVSTLELGDSALYLCASRLGDDGYTFGSGTRLTVV.

The chain combines TRBV7-9 with TRBJ1-3; no reliable D call. Trimming left V 2 bases short and J 0 bases short, with 8 bases between. Germline CDR1 is SEHNR and CDR2 is FQNEAQ (reference sequence). The CDR3 has 15 residues. Here the CDR3 DNA reads TGTGCCAGCAGCTTACCTCGGGGCTCTGGAAACACCATATATTTT. This sequence encodes CASSLPRGSGNTIYF. The whole variable domain, remainder taken from reference TRBV7-9 and TRBJ1-3, is DTGVSQNPRHKITKRGQNVTFRCDPISEHNRLYWYRQTLGQGPEFLTYFQNEAQLEKSRLLSDRFSAERPKGSFSTLEIQRTEQGDSAMYLCASSLPRGSGNTIYFGEGSWLTVV.

The V and J genes are TRBV7-8 and TRBJ2-7; weak D call: TRBD1 (6 bases). The V end was cut by 3 bases, the J end by 0 bases, with 12 bases between. This CDR3 has 15 residues. CDR1 and CDR2 from the germline V gene are SGHVS and FQNEAQ. The CDR3 region is CASSLGGQSSYEQYF. The CDR3 DNA sequence: TGTGCCAGCAGCTTGGGTGGACAGAGCTCCTACGAGCAGTACTTC.

This CDR3 reads CASSVAPRLAGGEQYF. The CDR3 DNA reads TGTGCCAGCAGCGTAGCTCCGCGACTAGCGGGAGGGGAGCAGTACTTC. The chain joins TRBV9 to TRBJ2-7; 14 bases are a match to TRBD2. CDR3 length: 16 amino acids. The J segment lost 7 bases and the V segment lost 0 bases, leaving 6 bases of the junction unmatched. CDR1 is SGDLS, CDR2 YYNGEE, per germline.

The rearrangement joins TRBV6-6 to TRBJ2-7, with D possibly matching TRBD2 (6 bases). The CDR3 has 14 residues. V lost 7 bases and J lost 3, with 16 bases in between. Germline V gives CDR1 MNHNY, CDR2 SVGAGI (reference sequence). This chain's CDR3 is CASKVAEGGYEQYF. In nucleotides, the CDR3 is TGTGCCAGCAAAGTAGCGGAGGGAGGCTACGAGCAGTACTTC.

This clone was found once. This chain uses TRBV30 with TRBJ2-3, with no clear D. This CDR3 has 11 residues. The V end lost 5 bases, the J end lost 6 bases, and 9 bases lay between the germline ends. CDR1 is GTSNPN and CDR2 is SVGIG in the germline V gene (reference sequence). The CDR3 region is CAWETGDTQYF. In DNA, the CDR3 is TGTGCCTGGGAGACGGGCGATACGCAGTATTTT.

The chain employs TRBV5-8 and TRBJ1-3; D perhaps matches TRBD1 (5 bases). CDR3 length: 18 residues. V was trimmed by 3 bases and J by 1 base, leaving 20 bases between them. CDR1 and CDR2 from the germline V gene are SGHTS and YDEGEE. The CDR3 nucleotides are TGTGCCAGCAGCTCGCTCAGACAGTTCGCCACGTCTGGAAACACCATATATTTT. Encoded protein: CASSSLRQFATSGNTIYF.

The CDR3: CASSFPGTATSYGYTF. The CDR3 bases are TGTGCCAGCAGTTTCCCCGGGACCGCAACCAGCTATGGCTACACCTTC. This chain links TRBV7-2 with TRBJ1-2; weak D call: TRBD1 (5 bases). The CDR3 spans 16 residues. V was pared by 6 bases and J by 4 bases, with 21 bases between. Germline V CDR1 and CDR2: SGHTA, FQGNSA.

The CDR3 sequence is CACHLSGYEQYF. Here the CDR3 DNA reads TGTGCCTGCCACCTTTCGGGCTACGAGCAGTACTTC. The chain recombines TRBV30 with TRBJ2-7; D not certain. V lost 6 bases, J lost 3 bases, and 12 bases lay in between. The germline CDR1 and CDR2 sequences are GTSNPN and SVGIG (reference sequence). This CDR3 has 12 residues.

The rearrangement links TRBV24-1 to TRBJ2-1, with D perhaps TRBD2 (7 bases). The CDR3 consists of 14 residues. V was shortened by 6 bases and J by 7 bases, with 15 bases between the two germline ends. Germline V gene data show CDR1 as KGHDR and CDR2 as SFDVKD. The chain's CDR3 is CATSTRGEGNEQFF. CDR3 bases: TGTGCCACCAGTACGAGGGGGGAGGGTAATGAGCAGTTCTTC.

This chain links TRBV2 with TRBJ2-3; TRBD1 matches 8 bases. The CDR3 has 16 amino acids. V lost 9 bases to trimming and J lost 8 bases; unmatched junction nucleotides: 19. The germline V gene encodes CDR1 SNHLY and CDR2 FYNNEI. The CDR3 is CARRQTPGQVLTTQYF. The CDR3 nucleotides read TGTGCCAGGCGACAAACACCGGGACAGGTACTTACTACGCAGTATTTT.

The J gene is TRBJ2-7, the V gene TRBV6-5, with 8 bases identical to TRBD1. Germline lookup yields CDR1 MNHEY and CDR2 SVGAGI. The CDR3 sequence is 13 residues long. The V segment lost 6 bases and the J segment 1 base; nucleotides outside the gene matches: 2. CDR3 in DNA: TGTGCCAGCAGGGGGACAGGTTCCTACGAGCAGTACTTC. Residues: CASRGTGSYEQYF.

The chain recombines TRBV12-3 or TRBV12-4 with TRBJ1-6; no firm D call. V lost 2 bases, J lost 7 bases, and 6 bases lay in between. The length of the CDR3 is 13 residues. The CDR3 loop is CASSLKKNSPLHF. For the CDR3, the DNA is TGTGCCAGCAGTTTAAAGAAGAATTCACCCCTCCACTTT.

This clone was found once. The chain couples TRBV19 to TRBJ1-2, with D tentatively TRBD1 (6 bases). From germline, CDR1 is LNHDA and CDR2 SQIVND (reference sequence). V lost 7 bases to trimming and J lost 5 bases, with 17 bases between them. The CDR3 sequence is 14 residues long. CDR3 sequence: CASTPGAGDYGYTF. The CDR3 DNA sequence: TGTGCCAGTACCCCAGGGGCAGGGGATTATGGCTACACCTTC.

The chain combines TRBV18 with TRBJ1-1; D unclear. The ends were cut back, 3 bases at V and 4 bases at J, with 18 bases in the middle. CDR3 length: 16 amino acids. Germline CDR1 KGHSH, CDR2 LQKENI. CDR3 sequence reads: CASSPLEVGPRTEAFF. The CDR3 DNA follows: TGTGCCAGCTCACCTCTGGAGGTAGGTCCGCGCACTGAAGCTTTCTTT. The entire variable domain, with the rest obtained from reference TRBV18 and TRBJ1-1, is as follows: NAGVMQNPRHLVRRRGQEARLRCSPMKGHSHVYWYRQLPEEGLKFMVYLQKENIIDESGMPKERFSAEFPKEGPSILRIQQVVRGDSAAYFCASSPLEVGPRTEAFFGQGTRLTVV.